This section outlines one TCR beta chain sequence together with its context. Antigen specificity is unknown. Some clones are missing from TCRdb's copy, which holds only in-frame ones; the method was immunoSEQ multiplex PCR. The repertoire has roughly 7,100 clones, about 80% of them found once; the top ten carry around 4%. The entry originates in a study of PD-1 blockade in classical Hodgkin lymphoma. Broader study findings: Baseline diversity resembling that of newly diagnosed patients was seen in complete responders. Patients starting nivolumab less than 1 year after ASCT had lower diversity and were excluded from later analyses.

Every single patient, without exception, relapsed after autologous stem cell transplantation, and brentuximab vedotin exposure varied. Investigators isolated CD4+ T cells from thawed PBMCs through magnetic negative selection. CDR3 length equals 11 residues. Germline V gene data show CDR1 as MDHEN and CDR2 as SYDVKM. J lost 9 bases, V lost 6 bases, and 4 bases had no gene match. The receptor was derived from a human donor with classical Hodgkin lymphoma. Sequences were derived from CD4+ T cells from blood, sampled at baseline. The chain employs TRBV28 and TRBJ2-7; 8 bases line up with TRBD1. CDR3: CASSLDRGQYF. The CDR3 DNA follows: TGTGCCAGCAGCCTCGACAGGGGGCAGTACTTC.